This T cell receptor (beta chain) emerged from a study of Graves' ophthalmopathy and Graves' hyperthyroidism. Study background: Where ophthalmopathy was absent within 18 months of follow-up, hyperthyroidism was stable.

General study findings and limits: A model of 13 signatures distinguished ophthalmopathy from stable hyperthyroidism at approximately 90% sensitivity and approximately 77% specificity. Blood shared most expanded thyroid clonotypes above 0.001 frequency.

With regard to this clonotype: No antigen is known for it.

Germline trimming cut 2 bases from V and 4 bases from J; bases unmatched to any gene: 6. Germline CDR1 and CDR2: SGHTA and FQGNSA. The CDR3 loop spans 16 amino acids. Hyperthyroidism was new, under 2 months, in patients aged 18 to 65. The authors amplified TCR beta CDR3 regions, and they did so from RNA transcripts for repertoire sequencing. HTBI primers served in a first-round RT-PCR, which a second-round multiplex PCR followed. Via MiXCR, TCRdb re-called the multiplex PCR reads, giving one row per CDR3 protein. The sample contains roughly 600,000 distinct CDR3 sequences, about 40% of which appear only once.

The sequence derives from an adult man with Graves' hyperthyroidism. The J gene is TRBJ2-3, the V gene TRBV7-2, with 10 bases matching TRBD1. Specimen: peripheral blood or thyroid tissue (not recorded which). CDR3: CASSLRTGGRADTQYF. CDR3 DNA: TGTGCCAGCAGCTTACGGACAGGGGGAAGGGCAGATACGCAGTATTTT.